These 8 T cell receptor beta chains came from one sample sequenced in a study of blood T cell repertoires in COVID-19. Assay used: immunoSEQ multiplex PCR; TCRdb lists only in-frame clones, some missing. The sample consists of about 480,000 clones, more than 75% of them appearing once. Sequencing input: PBMCs or T cells enriched from blood (not recorded which). All receptors come from a woman in her thirties or forties who had recovered from COVID-19.

The chain uses TRBV4-3 and TRBJ2-4; 11 positions match TRBD2. Germline CDR1 is LGHNA and CDR2 is YSLEER. The ends lost 3 bases at V and 3 bases at J; junction bases unmatched: 7. The CDR3 has 17 amino acids. The CDR3 DNA reads as TGCGCCAGCAGCCAGACTAGCGGGATGTTCGGCAAAAACATTCAGTACTTC. Encoded protein: CASSQTSGMFGKNIQYF.

This clone was observed a single time. The V and J genes are TRBV6-5 and TRBJ1-5, with D maybe TRBD1 (6 bases). The germline CDR1 and CDR2 sequences are MNHEY and SVGAGI. The CDR3 loop spans 13 amino acids. V dropped 7 bases and J dropped 3 bases, with 10 bases sitting between them. The CDR3 sequence is CASTDSFNQPQHF. The CDR3, as DNA: TGTGCCAGCACGGACAGCTTCAATCAGCCCCAGCATTTT.

The chain joins TRBV18 to TRBJ1-1, with 7 positions matching TRBD1. CDR1 and CDR2 from the germline V gene are KGHSH and LQKENI. CDR3 size: 15 residues. V dropped 6 bases and J dropped 4; count of bases not matched to a gene: 11. The CDR3 protein is CASSPIRQGSTEAFF. For the CDR3, the DNA is TGTGCCAGCTCGCCCATACGACAGGGATCCACTGAAGCTTTCTTT.

The chain combines TRBV11-1 with TRBJ2-7; no reliable D call. V lost 5 bases and J lost 5, with 7 bases in between. This CDR3 comprises 11 residues. The germline gives CDR1 SGHAT, CDR2 FQDESV (reference sequence). CDR3 nucleotides: TGTGCCAGCAGCCCCTATCACGAGCAGTACTTC. Amino acid sequence: CASSPYHEQYF. Together with reference TRBV11-1 and TRBJ2-7, the CDR3 gives the full variable domain: EAEVAQSPRYKITEKSQAVAFWCDPISGHATLYWYRQILGQGPELLVQFQDESVVDDSQLPKDRFSAERLKGVDSTLKIQPAELGDSAMYLCASSPYHEQYFGPGTRLTVT.

The J gene is TRBJ2-6, the V gene TRBV16; 7 bases line up with TRBD1. This CDR3 comprises 16 residues. The germline V gene has CDR1 KGHSY and CDR2 FQNENV. After removal of 8 bases from V and 1 base from J, the junction contained 8 bases not matched to a gene. Here the CDR3 reads CASGSQGHSGANVLTF. CDR3 in DNA: TGTGCCAGCGGCTCACAGGGGCATTCTGGGGCCAACGTCCTGACTTTC.

Turning to this clone: The junction shows a germline mismatch at one end, possibly a read error. The chain recombines TRBV20-1 with TRBJ1-5; D is unresolved. This CDR3 has 11 amino acids. Germline CDR1 and CDR2: DFQATT and SNEGSKA (reference sequence). DNA for the CDR3: TGCAGTGCCACGCGGAATCGGCCCCAGCATTTT. Translated: CSATRNRPQHF.

V and J are TRBV7-6 and TRBJ1-3; 8 nucleotides match TRBD1. Per the germline V gene, CDR1 is SGHVS and CDR2 is FNYEAQ. V dropped 5 bases and J dropped 0; count of bases not matched to a gene: 12. CDR3 size: 18 residues. CDR3 sequence (DNA): TGTGCCAGCAGCATGAGATCGGGACAGGTGGACTCTGGAAACACCATATATTTT. This codes for CASSMRSGQVDSGNTIYF.

The chain uses TRBV6-4 and TRBJ2-4; TRBD2 agrees at 7 bases. Trimming removed 8 bases from V and 7 bases from J; junction bases left unmatched: 14. The CDR3 has 15 amino acids. Germline V gene data show CDR1 as MRHNA and CDR2 as SNTAGT. Written as DNA, the CDR3 is TGTGCCAGCCTTACTAGCGTACCGAGTGAGAACATTCAGTACTTC. This translates into CASLTSVPSENIQYF.